This TCR beta chain was sequenced for a study of T cell repertoires in urothelial bladder cancer. Study-level information: Of 12 resected lesions, a few were cT2 or greater. Findings and caveats of the study: A single clone reached 2% to 2.5% in benign versus up to roughly 15% in carcinoma.

This clone showed up just a few times. The antigen remains undetermined. The CDR3 extends over 15 amino acids. Germline loops: CDR1 LNHDA, CDR2 SQIVND (reference sequence). V was pared by 6 bases and J by 1 base, with 6 bases of the junction left unmatched. The repertoire was sequenced with immunoSEQ multiplex PCR; TCRdb's copy has only in-frame clones and lacks some. This sample has fewer than 15,000 clones, with around three fifths found just once. Specimen: tumor-infiltrating cells from bladder cancer. This clonotype was sampled from a human donor with urothelial carcinoma. The V and J genes are TRBV19 and TRBJ1-1, with 9 positions matching TRBD1. The CDR3 DNA sequence: TGTGCCAGTAGGCCCCAGACAGGGGGGAACACTGAAGCTTTCTTT. Translating it yields CASRPQTGGNTEAFF.